This paragraph covers one T cell receptor beta chain sequence. This sample was included in a study of blood T cell repertoires in COVID-19. Study details: Samples came from the United States, Italy and Spain, spanning acute and convalescent COVID-19.

Produced via immunoSEQ multiplex PCR; TCRdb's table is partial and in-frame only. The table has some 48,000 clones, approximately 78% seen once. Germline V gene data show CDR1 as MNHEY and CDR2 as SVGAGI. V was shortened by 4 bases and J by 0 bases, with 10 bases between the two germline ends. This CDR3 has 15 residues. The chain uses TRBV6-5 and TRBJ1-3; perhaps TRBD1 as D (6 bases). Sequenced material: PBMCs or T cells enriched from blood (not recorded which). The TCR comes from a woman in her fifties or sixties with acute COVID-19. The DNA for the CDR3 is TGTGCCAGCAGTTCCACAGGGTTCTCTGGAAACACCATATATTTT. This encodes CASSSTGFSGNTIYF.